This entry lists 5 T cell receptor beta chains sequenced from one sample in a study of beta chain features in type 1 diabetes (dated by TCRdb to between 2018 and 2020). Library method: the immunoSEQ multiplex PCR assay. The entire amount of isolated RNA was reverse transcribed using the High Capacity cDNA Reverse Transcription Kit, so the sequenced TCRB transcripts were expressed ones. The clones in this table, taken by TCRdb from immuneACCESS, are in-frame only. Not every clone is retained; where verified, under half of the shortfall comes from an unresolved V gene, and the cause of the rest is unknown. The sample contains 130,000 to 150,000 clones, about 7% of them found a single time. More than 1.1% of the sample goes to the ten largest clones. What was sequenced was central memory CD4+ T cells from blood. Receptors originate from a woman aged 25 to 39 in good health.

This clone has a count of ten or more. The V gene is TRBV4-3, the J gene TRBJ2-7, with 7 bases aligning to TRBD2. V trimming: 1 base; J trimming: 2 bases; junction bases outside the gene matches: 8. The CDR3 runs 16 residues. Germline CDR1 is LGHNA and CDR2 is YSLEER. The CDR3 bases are TGCGCCAGCAGCCAAGGAATGTCTCGGGGGGCCTACGAGCAGTACTTC. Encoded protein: CASSQGMSRGAYEQYF.

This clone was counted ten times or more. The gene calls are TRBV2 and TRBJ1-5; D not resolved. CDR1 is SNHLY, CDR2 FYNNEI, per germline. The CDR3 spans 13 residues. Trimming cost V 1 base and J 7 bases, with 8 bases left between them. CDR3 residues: CASSEVRRQPQHF. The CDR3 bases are TGTGCCAGCAGTGAAGTCCGGCGGCAGCCCCAGCATTTT. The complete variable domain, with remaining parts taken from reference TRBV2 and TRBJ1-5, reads EPEVTQTPSHQVTQMGQEVILRCVPISNHLYFYWYRQILGQKVEFLVSFYNNEISEKSEIFDDQFSVERPDGSNFTLKIRSTKLEDSAMYFCASSEVRRQPQHFGDGTRLSIL.

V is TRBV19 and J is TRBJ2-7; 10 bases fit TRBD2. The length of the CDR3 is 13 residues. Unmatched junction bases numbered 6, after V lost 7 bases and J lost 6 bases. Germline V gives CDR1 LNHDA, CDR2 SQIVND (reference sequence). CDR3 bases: TGTGCCAGTATGGCTAGCGGGAGCTTCGAGCAGTACTTC. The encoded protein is CASMASGSFEQYF.

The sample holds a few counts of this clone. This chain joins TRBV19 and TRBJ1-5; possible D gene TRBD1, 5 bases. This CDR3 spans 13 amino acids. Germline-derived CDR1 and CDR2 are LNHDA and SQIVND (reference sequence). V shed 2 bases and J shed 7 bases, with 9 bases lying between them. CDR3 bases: TGTGCCAGTAGTATATTGGACACACAGCCCCAGCATTTT. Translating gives CASSILDTQPQHF.

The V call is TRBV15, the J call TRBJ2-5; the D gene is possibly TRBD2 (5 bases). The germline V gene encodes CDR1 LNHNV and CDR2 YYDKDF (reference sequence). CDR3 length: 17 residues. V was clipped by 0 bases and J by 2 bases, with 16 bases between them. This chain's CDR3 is CATSRDLGLLGQETQYF. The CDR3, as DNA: TGTGCCACCAGCAGAGATTTGGGTTTACTAGGACAAGAGACCCAGTACTTC.